This T cell receptor (beta chain) is drawn from a study of breast tumors, draining lymph nodes, adjacent tissues. This CDR3 is 14 amino acids long. Germline-derived CDR1 and CDR2 are SGHRS and YFSETQ. Samples came from axillary lymph nodes draining the breast cancer. TCRdb recomputed calls from the multiplex PCR reads with MiXCR, one row per CDR3 protein. The sample lists 200,000 to 300,000 distinct CDR3 sequences, about 30% seen once, with 1.1% in the top ten. The table lists this clonotype with a few counts. A much larger clonotype is one base distant, so this may be a read error. The sample was axillary lymph node tissue. This sequence joins TRBV5-1 and TRBJ1-5; 9 bases are shared with TRBD1. This TCR was recovered from a female donor with breast cancer. Some clones in this sample may be carry-over from other donors' samples. The CDR3 DNA follows: TGCGCCAGCAGCTTGGGGACAGGGGATCACCCCCAGCATTTT. Its translation: CASSLGTGDHPQHF.